Below, 2 T cell receptor beta chains from the same sample are listed, as sequenced in a study of cytomegalovirus exposure and HLA in healthy donors. The PCR used 60 Vbeta and 13 Jbeta primers. Repertoires were generated with immunoSEQ multiplex PCR, while TCRdb's copy carries only in-frame clones and drops some. The profile shows approximately 120,000 clones, roughly 80% of them singletons. The sample comprised PBMCs. The receptors stem from a man between 18 and 35 years old in good health and CMV-seronegative.

The chain couples TRBV7-6 to TRBJ2-2; 9 nucleotides agree with TRBD1. V trimming: 5 bases; J trimming: 1 base; junction bases outside the gene matches: 2. Germline lookup yields CDR1 SGHVS and CDR2 FNYEAQ. This CDR3 is 15 amino acids long. CDR3 residues: CASSPGQGNTGELFF. The CDR3 DNA follows: TGTGCCAGCAGCCCGGGACAGGGGAACACCGGGGAGCTGTTTTTT.

This clone was found once. The CDR3 here is CASSQDRAGYGYTF. CDR3 sequence (DNA): TGCGCCAGCAGCCAAGATAGAGCAGGGTATGGCTACACCTTC. This chain joins TRBV4-3 and TRBJ1-2; perhaps TRBD1 as D (5 bases). Germline-derived CDR1 and CDR2 are LGHNA and YSLEER. V shed 0 bases and J shed 5 bases, with 10 bases lying between them. The CDR3 has 14 residues.